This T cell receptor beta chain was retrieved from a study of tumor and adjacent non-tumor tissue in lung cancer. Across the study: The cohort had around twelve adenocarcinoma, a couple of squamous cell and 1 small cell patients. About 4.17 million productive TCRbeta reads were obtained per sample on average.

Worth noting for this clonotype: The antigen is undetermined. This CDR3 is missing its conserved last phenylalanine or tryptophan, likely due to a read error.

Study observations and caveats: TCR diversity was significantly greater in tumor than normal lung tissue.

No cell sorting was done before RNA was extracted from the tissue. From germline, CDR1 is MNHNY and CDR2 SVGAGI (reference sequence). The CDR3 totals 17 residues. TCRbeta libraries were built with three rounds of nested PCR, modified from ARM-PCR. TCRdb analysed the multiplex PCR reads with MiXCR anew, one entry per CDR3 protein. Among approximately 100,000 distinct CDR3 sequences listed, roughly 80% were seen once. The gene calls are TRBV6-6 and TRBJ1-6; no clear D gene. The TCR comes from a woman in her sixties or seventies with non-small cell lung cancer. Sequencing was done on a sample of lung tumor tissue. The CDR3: CVSSFDEESSYNLPLHL. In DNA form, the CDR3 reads TGTGTCAGCAGTTTTGATGAAGAGAGCTCCTATAATTTACCCCTCCACCTT.